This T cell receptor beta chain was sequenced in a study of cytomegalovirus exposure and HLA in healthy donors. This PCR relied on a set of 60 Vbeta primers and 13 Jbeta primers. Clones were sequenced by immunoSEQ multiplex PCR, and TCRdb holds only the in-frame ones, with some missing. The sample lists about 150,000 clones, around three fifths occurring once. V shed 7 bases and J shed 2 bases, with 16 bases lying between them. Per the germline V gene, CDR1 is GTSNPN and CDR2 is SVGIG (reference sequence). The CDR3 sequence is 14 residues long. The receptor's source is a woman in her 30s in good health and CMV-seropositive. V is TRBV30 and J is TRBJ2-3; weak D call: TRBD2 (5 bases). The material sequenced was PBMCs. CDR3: CAFRYEAATDTQYF. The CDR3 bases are TGTGCCTTCCGTTACGAAGCGGCCACAGATACGCAGTATTTT.